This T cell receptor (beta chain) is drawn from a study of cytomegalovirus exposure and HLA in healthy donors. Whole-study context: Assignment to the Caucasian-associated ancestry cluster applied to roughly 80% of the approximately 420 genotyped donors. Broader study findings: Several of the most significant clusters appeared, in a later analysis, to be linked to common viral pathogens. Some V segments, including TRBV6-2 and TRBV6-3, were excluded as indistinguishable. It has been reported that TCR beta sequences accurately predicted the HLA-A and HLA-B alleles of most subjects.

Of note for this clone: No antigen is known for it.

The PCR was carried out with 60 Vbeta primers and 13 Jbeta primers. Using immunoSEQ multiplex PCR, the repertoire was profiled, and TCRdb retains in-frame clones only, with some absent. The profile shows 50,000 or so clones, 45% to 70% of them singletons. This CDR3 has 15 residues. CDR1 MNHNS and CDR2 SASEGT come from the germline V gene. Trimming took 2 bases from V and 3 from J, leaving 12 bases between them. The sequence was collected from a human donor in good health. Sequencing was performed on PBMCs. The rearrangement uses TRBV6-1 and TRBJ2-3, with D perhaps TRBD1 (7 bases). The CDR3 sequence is CASSERSGGTDTQYF. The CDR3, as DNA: TGTGCCAGCAGTGAACGGTCAGGGGGGACAGATACGCAGTATTTT.